This T cell receptor (beta chain) was retrieved from a study of blood T cell repertoires in COVID-19. The CDR3 is 12 residues long. Germline V gene sequence: CDR1 KGHSH, CDR2 LQKENI. The ends were cut back, 6 bases at V and 0 bases at J, with 6 bases in the middle. Source study methods: Estimated nucleated cell counts came from reference gene primer amplification. Only in-frame clones appear in the TCRdb table, and some are missing; sequencing was by immunoSEQ multiplex PCR. V and J calls plus clone size are reproduced from that table; the DNA served to infer D and trimming. The sample lists roughly 75,000 clones, about 89% occurring once.

This receptor was taken from a man in his 60s with acute or convalescent COVID-19. J is TRBJ2-7 and V is TRBV18; unclear D gene. What was sequenced was peripheral blood. The CDR3 here is CASSSSSYEQYF. The CDR3 DNA reads as TGTGCCAGCTCCTCGAGCTCCTACGAGCAGTACTTC.